This is a list of T cell receptor beta chains from one sample in a study of blood T cells in healthy people across ages. TCRdb processed the 5' RACE reads anew with MiXCR; each CDR3 protein has one entry. The data contain around 940,000 distinct CDR3 sequences, 51% of them seen just once; the ten biggest clones take up about a fifth. The material sequenced was blood. Source of these receptors: a woman in her sixties in good health. Each CDR3 is given with its conserved first and last residue. Rows give clone size only sometimes, using once, few, many, or a class for an expanded clone.

few	TRBV4-2	15	TRBJ2-5	CASSQGIGTGETQYF
once	TRBV9	15	TRBJ2-3	CASSLQGRATDTQYF
once	TRBV20-1	14	TRBJ2-7	CSTRDDRGTYEQYF
.	TRBV3-1	14	TRBJ1-1	CASSQAGQNTEAFF
few	TRBV20-1	12	TRBJ1-1	CSASHLNTEAFF
once	TRBV20-1	12	TRBJ2-5	CSAMSDQETQYF
once	TRBV28	14	TRBJ2-5	CASSFGQGWETQYF
.	TRBV6-1	14	TRBJ1-2	CASKTPGVDYGYTF
few	TRBV7-3	14	TRBJ2-3	CASSPQATSNTQYF
.	TRBV20-1	11	TRBJ2-3	CSALPTDTQYF
.	TRBV7-6	14	TRBJ2-1	CASSPSNSYNEQFF
.	TRBV6-6	13	TRBJ2-5	CASSGLAGGTQYF
.	TRBV29-1	14	TRBJ2-3	CSVVRSISTDTQYF
few	TRBV6-5	13	TRBJ1-2	CASSATDGYGYTF
.	TRBV28	12	TRBJ2-7	CASRRQGPEQYF
.	TRBV4-1	18	TRBJ2-1	CASSRAMVPGSVVDEQFF
.	TRBV7-2	14	TRBJ2-7	CASSSLQDPYEQYF
few	TRBV7-8	17	TRBJ2-1	CASSLALGQGRFSEQFF
few	TRBV4-2	15	TRBJ1-1	CASSQDGLVNTEAFF
many	TRBV29-1	15	TRBJ2-7	CSVGEFVAINDEQYF
few	TRBV12-3/TRBV12-4	17	TRBJ2-1	CASSLSGLAGMRSEQFF
.	TRBV2	15	TRBJ2-5	CASRQTSGSGETQYF
.	TRBV10-3	13	TRBJ2-5	CAISDESQETQYF
.	TRBV5-1	15	TRBJ1-6	CASSPEGQLNSPLHF
.	TRBV14	17	TRBJ2-7	CASSQDRGQGRVYEQYF
.	TRBV6-2/TRBV6-3	15	TRBJ2-5	CASRLTSGSFYERYF
.	TRBV10-3	13	TRBJ1-4	CAFHDRESEKLFF
.	TRBV7-6	14	TRBJ1-1	CASSLTLGGTEAFF
many	TRBV5-1	15	TRBJ2-3	CASSLSGTSTDTQYF
few	TRBV20-1	15	TRBJ1-5	CSAMLGTGGNQPQHF
.	TRBV5-1	17	TRBJ2-7	CASRHRDRGRQSYEQYF
few	TRBV7-2	15	TRBJ2-1	CASSPLGVRDNEQFF
many	TRBV20-1	12	TRBJ1-2	CSARTGNYGYTF
.	TRBV20-1	13	.	CSANTGGEETQYF
few	TRBV10-3	15	TRBJ1-2	CAISESFSGASGYTF
.	TRBV19	13	TRBJ2-7	CASGRTADYEQYF
.	TRBV12-3/TRBV12-4	17	TRBJ2-3	CASSFGGSVISTDTQYF
few	TRBV6-5	15	TRBJ2-5	CASGAIAGTQETQYF
.	TRBV29-1	14	TRBJ1-2	CSVGGRLAHSGYTF
many	TRBV29-1	11	TRBJ1-2	CSVEGPGHYTF
once	TRBV6-2/TRBV6-3	16	TRBJ2-6	CTSIIGGLSGANVLTF
few	TRBV11-2	16	TRBJ2-7	CASSSFSGTSAYEQYF
few	TRBV4-1	15	TRBJ1-2	CASRLLGQANYGYTF
.	TRBV27	19	TRBJ2-1	CASSLRGLAGPQFYNEQFF